This T cell receptor (beta chain) was recorded in a study of blood T cell repertoires in COVID-19. Study-level information: Sample material is recorded as cDNA or gDNA derived from T cells, B-cell-depleted T cells, or PBMCs.

Trimming stripped 8 bases from V and 0 bases from J, with 18 bases between. The CDR3 covers 16 residues. Germline assignment: CDR1 MDHEN and CDR2 SYDVKM. In the study's own analysis: Quantification of nucleated cells was approximated via reference gene primer amplification. The repertoire was sequenced with immunoSEQ multiplex PCR; TCRdb's copy has only in-frame clones and lacks some. The V and J calls and clone size were taken over from that table, and D and trimming were inferred from the DNA. The sample shows some 250,000 clones, around 88% of them seen only once. This clone was picked up one time.

Sequenced input: peripheral blood. The J gene is TRBJ2-3, the V gene TRBV28, with D perhaps matching TRBD2 (6 bases). This sequence was found in a man older than 75 with acute or convalescent COVID-19. DNA of the CDR3: TGTGCCAGCCCTCCCCTTAGCGGTGTAAGCACAGATACGCAGTATTTT. Protein: CASPPLSGVSTDTQYF.